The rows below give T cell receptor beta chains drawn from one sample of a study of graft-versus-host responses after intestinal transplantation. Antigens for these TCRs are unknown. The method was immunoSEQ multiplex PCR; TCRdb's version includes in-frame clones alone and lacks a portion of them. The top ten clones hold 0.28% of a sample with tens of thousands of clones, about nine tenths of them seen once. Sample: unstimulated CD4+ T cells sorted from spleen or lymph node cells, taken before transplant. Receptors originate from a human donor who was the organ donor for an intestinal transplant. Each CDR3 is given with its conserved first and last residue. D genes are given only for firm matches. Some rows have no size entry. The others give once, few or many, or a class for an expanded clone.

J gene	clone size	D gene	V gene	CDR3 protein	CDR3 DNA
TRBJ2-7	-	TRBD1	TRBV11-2	CASSLVRGRYEQYF	TGTGCCAGCAGCTTAGTCAGGGGGCGATACGAGCAGTACTTC
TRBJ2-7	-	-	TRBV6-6	CASSYLDEQYF	TGTGCCAGCAGTTACCTTGACGAGCAGTACTTC
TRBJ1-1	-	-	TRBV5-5	CASSWGGAENTEAFF	TGTGCCAGCAGCTGGGGGGGGGCAGAGAACACTGAAGCTTTCTTT
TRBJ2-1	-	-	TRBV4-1	CASSQDFTGRSGSYNEQFF	TGCGCCAGCAGCCAAGACTTCACAGGGCGATCTGGGTCCTACAATGAGCAGTTCTTC
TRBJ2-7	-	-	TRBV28	CASSLGGDPQYF	TGTGCCAGCAGTTTGGGCGGGGACCCTCAGTACTTC
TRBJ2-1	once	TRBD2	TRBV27	CASRSGRAANEQFF	TGTGCCAGCCGCAGCGGGAGGGCCGCCAATGAGCAGTTCTTC
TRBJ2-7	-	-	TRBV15	CATSSGRARYEQYF	TGTGCCACCAGCAGTGGCAGGGCTCGATACGAGCAGTACTTC
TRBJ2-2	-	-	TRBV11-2	CASTPDRHGGELFF	TGTGCCAGCACCCCCGACAGACATGGCGGGGAGCTGTTTTTT
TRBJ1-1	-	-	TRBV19	CASRQNTEAFF	TGTGCCAGCCGACAGAACACTGAAGCTTTCTTT
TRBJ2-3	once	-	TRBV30	CAWSVGFRVADTQYF	TGTGCCTGGAGTGTCGGCTTCCGGGTGGCAGATACGCAGTATTTT
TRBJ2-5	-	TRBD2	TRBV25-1	CASGRAGRETQYF	TGTGCCAGCGGGAGGGCAGGGCGGGAGACCCAGTACTTC
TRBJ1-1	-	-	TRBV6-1	CASSIRLMNTEAFF	TGTGCCAGCAGTATCAGGCTAATGAACACTGAAGCTTTCTTT
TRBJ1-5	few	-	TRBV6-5	CAGGSNQPQHF	TGTGCTGGGGGGAGCAATCAGCCCCAGCATTTT
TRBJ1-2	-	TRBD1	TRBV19	CASSPRTGTATPYTF	TGTGCCAGTAGCCCCCGGACAGGGACCGCGACCCCCTACACCTTC
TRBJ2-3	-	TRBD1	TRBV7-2	CASSPRTGKDLRAQYF	TGTGCCAGCAGCCCTCGGACAGGGAAAGATTTGAGGGCGCAGTATTTT
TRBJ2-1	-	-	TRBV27	CASSEERSYNEQFF	TGTGCCAGCAGTGAGGAAAGATCCTACAATGAGCAGTTCTTC
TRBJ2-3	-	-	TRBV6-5	CASSKRGDTQYF	TGTGCCAGCAGCAAAAGAGGGGATACGCAGTATTTT
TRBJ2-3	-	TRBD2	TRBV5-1	CASQRVGGPTDTQYF	TGCGCCAGCCAACGGGTGGGAGGGCCGACAGATACGCAGTATTTT
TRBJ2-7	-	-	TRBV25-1	CASSEWDSSSYEQYF	TGTGCCAGCAGTGAGTGGGACTCTTCCTCCTACGAGCAGTACTTC
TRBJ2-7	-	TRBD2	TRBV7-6	CASSLIYRGSPYEQYF	TGTGCCAGCAGCTTAATATATCGCGGGAGTCCCTACGAGCAGTACTTC
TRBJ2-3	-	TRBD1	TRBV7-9	CASSFPTGQGTQYF	TGTGCCAGCAGCTTTCCGACAGGACAGGGTACGCAGTATTTT
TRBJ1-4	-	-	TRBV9	CASSVGGTNEKLFF	TGTGCCAGCAGCGTAGGAGGAACTAATGAAAAACTGTTTTTT
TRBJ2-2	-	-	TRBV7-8	CASSSASVTGELFF	TGTGCCAGCAGCTCGGCTAGCGTCACCGGGGAGCTGTTTTTT
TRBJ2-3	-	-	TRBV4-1	CASSLALPDQGDTQYF	TGCGCCAGCAGCCTAGCTCTCCCGGACCAGGGAGATACGCAGTATTTT
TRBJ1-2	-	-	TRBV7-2	CASSFGDYGYTF	TGTGCCAGCAGCTTTGGAGACTATGGCTACACCTTC
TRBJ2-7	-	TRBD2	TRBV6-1	CASSAERGGYEQYF	TGTGCCAGCAGTGCGGAGCGGGGGGGGTACGAGCAGTACTTC
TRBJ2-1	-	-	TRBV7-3	CASSLGGNDEQFF	TGTGCCAGCAGCTTGGGGGGTAACGATGAGCAGTTCTTC
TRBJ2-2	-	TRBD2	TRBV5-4	CASSLARSGGTGELFF	TGTGCCAGCAGCTTGGCGCGTTCGGGGGGCACCGGGGAGCTGTTTTTT
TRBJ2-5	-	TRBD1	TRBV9	CASSPGTEETQYF	TGTGCCAGCAGCCCAGGGACAGAAGAGACCCAGTACTTC
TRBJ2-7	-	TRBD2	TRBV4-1	CASSQGELAGGPSEQYF	TGCGCCAGCAGCCAAGGGGAGCTAGCGGGAGGGCCCTCCGAGCAGTACTTC
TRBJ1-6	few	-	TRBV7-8	CASSPEVPGLASPLHF	TGTGCCAGCAGCCCCGAGGTCCCGGGTCTGGCTTCACCCCTCCACTTT
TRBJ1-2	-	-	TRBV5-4	CASSVEGDGYTF	TGTGCCAGCAGCGTGGAGGGAGATGGCTACACCTTC
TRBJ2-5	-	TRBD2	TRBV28	CASGGVRETQYF	TGTGCCAGTGGGGGGGTAAGAGAGACCCAGTACTTC
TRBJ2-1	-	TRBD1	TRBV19	CASSMGQRVPYNEQFF	TGTGCCAGTAGTATGGGACAGAGGGTCCCCTACAATGAGCAGTTCTTC
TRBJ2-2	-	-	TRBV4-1	CASSQDRSGRQGNTGELFF	TGCGCCAGCAGCCAAGATAGGTCCGGACGGCAGGGGAACACCGGGGAGCTGTTTTTT